Below, 8 T cell receptor beta chains from the same sample are listed, as sequenced in a study of T-cell memory formation after mild COVID-19 (dated by TCRdb to the early 2020s). Preparation of the library involved 5' RACE. The listed sequencing device is Illumina NovaSeq 6000. TCRdb reran the public reads through fastp at Q25 and MiXCR, keeping productive beta chains. Entries are consolidated by CDR3 protein sequence, retaining the most common genes and DNA. This sample gives hundreds of thousands of distinct CDR3 sequences in total; approximately 7.6% of them show up just once. The top ten clones comprise approximately 23% of the sample. Source material: PBMCs or a T cell subset sorted from them (not recorded which). These receptors came from a man aged 18 to 30 who had mild COVID-19 (a few samples of this study predate the infection). The sample titles of this study are shuffled in the database, so cell type and time point are left out; the donor was told from shared clones.

V gene TRBV2 combines with J gene TRBJ1-1; D might be TRBD1 (6 bases). V lost 3 bases and J 13 bases, leaving 12 bases between the germline ends. Germline CDR1 and CDR2: SNHLY and FYNNEI. The CDR3 extends over 11 amino acids. CDR3 sequence reads: CASSEGALGFF. CDR3 DNA: TGTGCCAGCAGTGAGGGGGCACTGGGTTTCTTT.

This clonotype occurred a few times. CDR3 region: CASSEEGIYEQYV. The CDR3 DNA follows: TGTGCCAGCAGTGAAGAGGGGATCTACGAGCAGTACGTC. The chain uses TRBV2 and TRBJ2-7, with D perhaps matching TRBD1 (5 bases). The CDR3 spans 13 residues. V shed 1 base and J shed 3 bases, with 7 bases lying between them. The germline V gene has CDR1 SNHLY and CDR2 FYNNEI.

This clonotype was found a few times. For the CDR3, the DNA is TGTGCCAGCAGTTACTCGGAAAACATTCAGTACTTC. Encoded protein: CASSYSENIQYF. The chain employs TRBV6-6 and TRBJ2-4; D gene unclear. This CDR3 has 12 amino acids. Deletions cut 0 bases from V and 5 bases from J, with 2 bases between. Germline CDR1 reads MNHNY; CDR2 reads SVGAGI (reference sequence).

As concerns this clonotype: A read error may explain this, as a much larger clone is one base away. J is TRBJ2-1 and V is TRBV7-2; 11 bases are a match to TRBD2. This CDR3 is built from 15 residues. Losses at the gene ends were 5 bases for V and 5 bases for J; bases not matched to a gene: 5. Per germline, CDR1 SGHTA and CDR2 FQGNSA. The CDR3 DNA reads TGTGCCAGCAGCCCCGCGACTAGCGGGGACAATGAGCAGTTCTTC. It is translated as CASSPATSGDNEQFF. The full variable domain, with the rest looked up from reference TRBV7-2 and TRBJ2-1, is GAGVSQSPSNKVTEKGKDVELRCDPISGHTALYWYRQSLGQGLEFLIYFQGNSAPDKSGLPSDRFSAERTGGSVSTLTIQRTQQEDSAVYLCASSPATSGDNEQFFGPGTRLTVL.

This clonotype was counted a few times. The chain uses TRBV9 and TRBJ2-3; D remains unclear. Germline V gene sequence: CDR1 SGDLS, CDR2 YYNGEE. With 0 bases removed from V and 4 bases from J, the gap between germline ends came to 3 bases. The CDR3 has 12 residues. In DNA form, the CDR3 reads TGTGCCAGCAGCGTAGTCCCAGATACGCAGTATTTT. The encoded protein is CASSVVPDTQYF.

There are a few counts of this clonotype. The chain has TRBV5-1 and TRBJ1-1; no firm D call. V lost 4 bases to trimming and J lost 0 bases, with 10 bases between them. The V gene's germline CDR1 is SGHRS and CDR2 YFSETQ. The CDR3 has 14 residues. As DNA, the CDR3 is TGCGCCAGCAGCCCTCCGGGGTTGAACACTGAAGCTTTCTTT. Translated: CASSPPGLNTEAFF.

In this sample, this clonotype turned up many times. The V gene is TRBV29-1, the J gene TRBJ2-3; 9 positions match TRBD1. Germline V gives CDR1 SQVTM, CDR2 ANQGSEA. The CDR3 runs to 15 residues. V was pared by 7 bases and J by 0 bases, with 8 bases of the junction left unmatched. CDR3 bases: TGCAGCGGTATCCGGGACAGGGAAAGCACAGATACGCAGTATTTT. This codes for CSGIRDRESTDTQYF.

The table lists this clonotype with many counts. This rearrangement joins TRBV7-9 to TRBJ2-6; D is undetermined. The CDR3 consists of 15 residues. Germline CDR1 is SEHNR and CDR2 is FQNEAQ (reference sequence). Deletions cut 1 base from V and 0 bases from J, with 4 bases between. CDR3 in DNA: TGTGCCAGCAGCTTAGTACCCTCTGGGGCCAACGTCCTGACTTTC. Its protein product is CASSLVPSGANVLTF.